The rows below give T cell receptor beta chains drawn from one sample of a study of blood T cell repertoires in COVID-19. Clones were sequenced by immunoSEQ multiplex PCR, and TCRdb holds only the in-frame ones, with some missing. The table has roughly 90,000 clones, around 84% seen once; the top ten hold 38%. Sequencing was carried out using peripheral blood. These receptor sequences come from an elderly man with acute or convalescent COVID-19. Each CDR3 is given with its conserved first and last residue. The D gene is left open where the match is weak. For some rows the clone size is stated as once, few or many, or as a class when expanded; others skip it.

J: TRBJ2-1
size: few
D: NA
length: 19
V: TRBV5-1
DNA: TGCGCCAGCAGCTTGGGGCTGGGCGGGTCCTTGAGCTCCTACAATGAGCAGTTCTTC
CDR3: CASSLGLGGSLSSYNEQFF

J: TRBJ2-7
size: NA
D: TRBD2
length: 14
V: TRBV28
DNA: TGTGCCAGCAGTACACCAGCGGGGCCCTACGAGCAGTACTTC
CDR3: CASSTPAGPYEQYF

J: TRBJ1-4
size: NA
D: TRBD1
length: 14
V: TRBV7-3
DNA: TGTGCCAGCAGTCCTCAGGGGGGAGACGAAAAACTGTTTTTT
CDR3: CASSPQGGDEKLFF

J: TRBJ2-5
size: NA
D: NA
length: 15
V: TRBV9
DNA: TGTGCCAGCAGCCCCGGGAGCCCCGGGTGGGAGACCCAGTACTTC
CDR3: CASSPGSPGWETQYF

J: TRBJ1-6
size: NA
D: TRBD1
length: 14
V: TRBV19
DNA: TGTGCCAGTAAGACAGACAGGGGACATTCACCCCTCCACTTT
CDR3: CASKTDRGHSPLHF

J: TRBJ2-1
size: NA
D: NA
length: 13
V: TRBV4-2
DNA: TGTGCCAGCAGCCAAGATCCTATGAATGAGCAGTTCTTC
CDR3: CASSQDPMNEQFF

J: TRBJ2-5
size: NA
D: TRBD1
length: 15
V: TRBV25-1
DNA: TGTGCCAGCAGTGAACCAAGACAGGGAGAAGAGACCCAGTACTTC
CDR3: CASSEPRQGEETQYF

J: TRBJ1-6
size: NA
D: TRBD1
length: 15
V: TRBV18
DNA: TGTGCCAGCTCTCTATTCCGGGACAGTAATTCACCCCTCCACTTT
CDR3: CASSLFRDSNSPLHF

J: TRBJ1-2
size: once
D: TRBD1
length: 14
V: TRBV3-1/TRBV3-2
DNA: TGTGCCAGCAGCCAAAAGGGGACAGGGGAGGGCTACACCTTC
CDR3: CASSQKGTGEGYTF

J: TRBJ1-2
size: NA
D: NA
length: 15
V: TRBV19
DNA: TGTGCCAGTAGTATTCAGGACTCAAACCGCTATGGCTACACCTTC
CDR3: CASSIQDSNRYGYTF

J: TRBJ2-1
size: once
D: TRBD2
length: 19
V: TRBV7-3
DNA: TGTGCCAGCAGCCCCCGCGGGGGGGGAGGGACTAGCGGGAGTAATGAGCAGTTCTTC
CDR3: CASSPRGGGGTSGSNEQFF

J: TRBJ2-5
size: NA
D: NA
length: 14
V: TRBV5-1
DNA: TGCGCCAGCAGCTTGGGACAGATACAAGAGACCCAGTACTTC
CDR3: CASSLGQIQETQYF

J: TRBJ2-3
size: NA
D: NA
length: 14
V: TRBV11-3
DNA: TGTGCCAGCAGCTTAGGCAGGAGCACAGATACGCAGTATTTT
CDR3: CASSLGRSTDTQYF

J: TRBJ2-7
size: NA
D: NA
length: 13
V: TRBV5-1
DNA: TGCGCCAGCAGCTCCTCGGGACTTTACGAGCAGTACTTC
CDR3: CASSSSGLYEQYF

J: TRBJ1-3
size: NA
D: NA
length: 15
V: TRBV30
DNA: TGTGCCTGGACCCAGGAAACCAACTCTGGAAACACCATATATTTT
CDR3: CAWTQETNSGNTIYF

J: TRBJ1-6
size: once
D: NA
length: 13
V: TRBV6-5
DNA: TGTGCCAGCACCTACGGGCGGGATTCACCCCTCCACTTT
CDR3: CASTYGRDSPLHF

J: TRBJ2-7
size: once
D: NA
length: 14
V: TRBV15
DNA: TGTGCCACCAGCAGTCCGGGACACCTCTACGAGCAGTACTTC
CDR3: CATSSPGHLYEQYF

J: TRBJ1-1
size: NA
D: TRBD1
length: 15
V: TRBV19
DNA: TGTGCCAGTAGTAAGAGGACAGGGGCCTACACTGAAGCTTTCTTT
CDR3: CASSKRTGAYTEAFF

J: TRBJ2-2
size: NA
D: TRBD1
length: 14
V: TRBV19
DNA: TGTGCCAGTAGACAGGGGCCGGACACCGGGGAGCTGTTTTTT
CDR3: CASRQGPDTGELFF

J: TRBJ1-2
size: NA
D: NA
length: 16
V: TRBV18
DNA: TGTGCCAGCTCACCAGTGACGATACGGGTTAACTATGGCTACACCTTC
CDR3: CASSPVTIRVNYGYTF